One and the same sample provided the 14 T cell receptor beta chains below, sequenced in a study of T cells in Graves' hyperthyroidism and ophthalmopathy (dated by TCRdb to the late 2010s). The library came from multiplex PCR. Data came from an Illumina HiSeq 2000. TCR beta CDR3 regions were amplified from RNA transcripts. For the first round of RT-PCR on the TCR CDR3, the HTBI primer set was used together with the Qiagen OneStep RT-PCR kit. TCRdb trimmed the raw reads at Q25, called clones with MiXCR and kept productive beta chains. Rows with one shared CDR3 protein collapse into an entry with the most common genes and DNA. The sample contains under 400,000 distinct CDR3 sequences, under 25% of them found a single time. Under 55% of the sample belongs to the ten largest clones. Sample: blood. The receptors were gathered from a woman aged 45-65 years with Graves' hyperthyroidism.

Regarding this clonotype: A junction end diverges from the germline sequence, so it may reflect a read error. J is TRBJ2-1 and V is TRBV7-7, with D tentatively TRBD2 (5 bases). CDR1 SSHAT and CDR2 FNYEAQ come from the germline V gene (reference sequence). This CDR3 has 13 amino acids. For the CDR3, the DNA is TGTGCTAGCAGCTTAAGCGGAAGTGCTGAGCAGTTCTTC. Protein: CASSLSGSAEQFF.

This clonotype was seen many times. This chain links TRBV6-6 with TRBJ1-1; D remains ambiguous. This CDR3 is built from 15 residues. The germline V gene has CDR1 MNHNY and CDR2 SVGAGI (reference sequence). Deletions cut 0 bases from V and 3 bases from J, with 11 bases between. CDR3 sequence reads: CASSYSPGSYTEAFF. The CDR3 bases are TGTGCCAGCAGTTACTCCCCAGGCAGTTACACTGAAGCTTTCTTT.

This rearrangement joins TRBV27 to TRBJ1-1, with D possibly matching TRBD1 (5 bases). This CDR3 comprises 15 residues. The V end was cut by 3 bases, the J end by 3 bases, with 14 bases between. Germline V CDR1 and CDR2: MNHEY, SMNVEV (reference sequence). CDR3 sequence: CASSLGPDGYTEAFF. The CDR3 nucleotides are TGTGCCAGCAGTTTGGGACCTGACGGCTACACTGAAGCTTTCTTT.

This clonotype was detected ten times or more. CDR3 DNA sequence: TGTGCCAGCAGCTTCTCAGGGTTGATCACTGAAGCTTTCTTT. As protein: CASSFSGLITEAFF. The rearrangement uses TRBV5-8 and TRBJ1-1; maybe TRBD1 (5 bases). The CDR3 loop spans 14 amino acids. V lost 2 bases, J lost 4 bases, and 12 bases lay in between. Germline values: CDR1 SGHTS, CDR2 YDEGEE.

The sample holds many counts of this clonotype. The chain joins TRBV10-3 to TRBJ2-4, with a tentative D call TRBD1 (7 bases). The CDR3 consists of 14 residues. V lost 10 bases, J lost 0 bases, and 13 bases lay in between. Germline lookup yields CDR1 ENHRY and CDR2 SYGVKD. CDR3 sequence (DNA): TGTGCCACGGGGGACAGACAAGCCAAAAACATTCAGTACTTC. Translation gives CATGDRQAKNIQYF.

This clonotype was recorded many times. CDR3 DNA: TGTGCCAGCAGCAAACAGGCGCTAGCGGGAGTAGAGCAGTTCTTC. It codes for CASSKQALAGVEQFF. The chain links TRBV3-1 to TRBJ2-1, with 10 bases matching TRBD2. The germline V gene encodes CDR1 LGHDT and CDR2 YNNKEL (reference sequence). The CDR3 loop spans 15 amino acids. V shed 5 bases, J shed 10 bases, and the junction held 11 bases outside the gene matches.

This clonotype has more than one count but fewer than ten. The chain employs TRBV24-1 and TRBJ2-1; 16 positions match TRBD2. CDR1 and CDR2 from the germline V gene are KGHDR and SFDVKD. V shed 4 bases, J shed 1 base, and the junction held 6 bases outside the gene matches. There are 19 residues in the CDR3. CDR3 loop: CATSDSGLAGGGSYNEQFF. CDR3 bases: TGTGCCACCAGTGACTCGGGACTAGCGGGGGGGGGATCCTACAATGAGCAGTTCTTC.

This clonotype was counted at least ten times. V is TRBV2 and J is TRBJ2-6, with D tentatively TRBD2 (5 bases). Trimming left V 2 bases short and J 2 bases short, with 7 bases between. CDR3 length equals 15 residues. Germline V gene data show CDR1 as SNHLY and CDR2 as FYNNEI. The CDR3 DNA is TGTGCCAGCAGTGAAACGGGGACTGGGGCCAACGTCCTGACTTTC. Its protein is CASSETGTGANVLTF. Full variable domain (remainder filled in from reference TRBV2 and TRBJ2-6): EPEVTQTPSHQVTQMGQEVILRCVPISNHLYFYWYRQILGQKVEFLVSFYNNEISEKSEIFDDQFSVERPDGSNFTLKIRSTKLEDSAMYFCASSETGTGANVLTFGAGSRLTVL.

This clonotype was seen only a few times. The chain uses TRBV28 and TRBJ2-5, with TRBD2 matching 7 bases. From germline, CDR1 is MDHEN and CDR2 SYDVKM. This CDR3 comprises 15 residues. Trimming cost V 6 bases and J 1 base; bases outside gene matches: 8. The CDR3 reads CASSNGEGSQETQYF. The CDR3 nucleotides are TGTGCCAGCAGCAATGGGGAGGGGAGCCAAGAGACCCAGTACTTC. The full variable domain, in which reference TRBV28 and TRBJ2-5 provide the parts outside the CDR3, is DVKVTQSSRYLVKRTGEKVFLECVQDMDHENMFWYRQDPGLGLRLIYFSYDVKMKEKGDIPEGYSVSREKKERFSLILESASTNQTSMYLCASSNGEGSQETQYFGPGTRLLVL.

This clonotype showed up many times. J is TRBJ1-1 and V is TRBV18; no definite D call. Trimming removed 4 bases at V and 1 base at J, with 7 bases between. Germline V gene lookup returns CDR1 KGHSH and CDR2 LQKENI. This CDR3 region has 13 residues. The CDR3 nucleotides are TGTGCCAGCTCACAGGGCGCGAACACTGAAGCTTTCTTT. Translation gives CASSQGANTEAFF.

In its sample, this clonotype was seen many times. The CDR3 coding sequence is TGCGCCAGCAGCTTGTGGGGAACGGGTGAGACCCAGTACTTC. Translated, it gives CASSLWGTGETQYF. The V gene is TRBV5-1, the J gene TRBJ2-5; D gene ambiguous. The CDR3 extends over 14 amino acids. The germline V gene has CDR1 SGHRS and CDR2 YFSETQ. Trimming pared 1 base from V and 5 bases from J, leaving 12 bases between.

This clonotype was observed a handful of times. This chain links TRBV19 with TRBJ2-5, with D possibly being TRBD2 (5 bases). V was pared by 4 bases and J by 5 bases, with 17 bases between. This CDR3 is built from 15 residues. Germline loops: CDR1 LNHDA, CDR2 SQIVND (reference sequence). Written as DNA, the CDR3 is TGTGCCAGTAGTACCTCTGGAAGCGGCCGGGAGACCCAGTACTTC. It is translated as CASSTSGSGRETQYF.

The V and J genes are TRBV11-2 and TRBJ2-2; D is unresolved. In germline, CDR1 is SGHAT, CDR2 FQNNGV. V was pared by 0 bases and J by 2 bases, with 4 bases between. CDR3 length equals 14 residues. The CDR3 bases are TGTGCCAGCAGCTTAGAGTTCAACACCGGGGAGCTGTTTTTT. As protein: CASSLEFNTGELFF.

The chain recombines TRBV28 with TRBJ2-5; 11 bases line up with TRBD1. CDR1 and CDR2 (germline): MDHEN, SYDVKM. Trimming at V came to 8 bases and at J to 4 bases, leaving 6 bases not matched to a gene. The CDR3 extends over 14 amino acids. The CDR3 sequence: CASGGDRGAETQYF. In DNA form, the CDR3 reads TGTGCCAGCGGTGGGGACAGGGGGGCAGAGACCCAGTACTTC.